This paragraph reports one T cell receptor (beta chain). Its specificity is unknown. The source of the sample is a study of spatial heterogeneity in lung cancer. Regarding the study as a whole: The study found that expanded intratumoral alpha and beta TCR counts tracked tumor mutation counts.

As to time point: sample taken at primary tumor resection. Unsorted whole RNA of tumor, nontumor lung or frozen PBMC was sequenced. This CDR3 has 15 residues. V lost 7 bases to trimming and J lost 0 bases, with 10 bases between them. The germline gives CDR1 MNHEY, CDR2 SVGEGT. TCR cDNA molecules were tagged individually, and each one carried a unique molecular identifier. TCRdb analysed the 5' RACE reads with MiXCR anew, one entry per CDR3 protein. This repertoire shows some 1,200 distinct CDR3 sequences, about an eighth found once; its top ten account for about 40%. The sequence came from a male donor with early-stage non-small cell lung cancer. This sample comprised lung tumor tissue, obtained at surgery. This chain connects TRBV6-2 or TRBV6-3 to TRBJ2-6; D unclear. In nucleotides, the CDR3 is TGTGCCAGCAACAGTTTGGGCTCTGGGGCCAACGTCCTGACTTTC. This sequence encodes CASNSLGSGANVLTF.